This T cell receptor (beta chain) was observed in a study of cytomegalovirus exposure and HLA in healthy donors. The study, taken as a whole, reports: Researchers catalogued 150 or so TCR beta chains as cytomegalovirus-associated.

With 8 bases removed from V and 5 bases from J, the gap between germline ends came to 18 bases. This CDR3 has 14 amino acids. Germline values: CDR1 GTSNPN, CDR2 SVGIG (reference sequence). Comments on this clone: What it binds is unknown.

The primer mix had 60 Vbeta and 13 Jbeta primers. The data were produced by immunoSEQ multiplex PCR, yet TCRdb's version contains in-frame clones alone and is incomplete. The sample includes about 200,000 clones, approximately 87% of them seen just once. The clonotype comes from a young man in good health and CMV-seronegative. V gene TRBV30 combines with J gene TRBJ2-2; tentatively, D is TRBD2 (7 bases). The sample taken for sequencing was PBMCs. Written as DNA, the CDR3 is TGTGCCGGGGGGGGGCGGGAGAGTACCGGGGAGCTGTTTTTT. Translation gives CAGGGRESTGELFF.